These 5 T cell receptor beta chains were all obtained from the same sample, sequenced in a study of PD-1 blockade in classical Hodgkin lymphoma. Clones were read by immunoSEQ multiplex PCR, and TCRdb kept only the in-frame ones, dropping some. The sample lists 38,000 or so clones, about 89% occurring once. Relapse was seen in all patients after autologous stem cell transplantation, and brentuximab vedotin exposure was variable. Source: peripheral blood mononuclear cells (PBMCs), taken at baseline. Receptors originate from a human donor with classical Hodgkin lymphoma.

This chain uses TRBV19 with TRBJ1-5; possible D gene TRBD1, 6 bases. Germline assignment: CDR1 LNHDA and CDR2 SQIVND (reference sequence). V lost 6 bases and J lost 0, with 12 bases in between. The CDR3 totals 15 residues. CDR3 nucleotide sequence: TGTGCCAGTAGGAAGGGACAATATAGCAATCAGCCCCAGCATTTT. Translating it yields CASRKGQYSNQPQHF.

This chain joins TRBV9 and TRBJ2-2; no definite D call. Germline V gene data show CDR1 as SGDLS and CDR2 as YYNGEE. This CDR3 is 15 amino acids long. V lost 3 bases and J 5 bases, leaving 14 bases between the germline ends. Here the CDR3 reads CASSAGRLGTGELFF. The CDR3 DNA follows: TGTGCCAGCAGCGCCGGCAGGTTGGGGACCGGGGAGCTGTTTTTT. The entire variable domain, with the rest obtained from reference TRBV9 and TRBJ2-2, is as follows: DSGVTQTPKHLITATGQRVTLRCSPRSGDLSVYWYQQSLDQGLQFLIQYYNGEERAKGNILERFSAQQFPDLHSELNLSSLELGDSALYFCASSAGRLGTGELFFGEGSRLTVL.

The gene calls are TRBV15 and TRBJ1-1; D uncertain. This CDR3 is 14 amino acids long. Germline CDR1 reads LNHNV; CDR2 reads YYDKDF (reference sequence). The V end was cut by 1 base, the J end by 5 bases, with 11 bases between. CDR3 nucleotide sequence: TGTGCCACCAGCAGAGCAGGCAGGCGAACTGAAGCTTTCTTT. Protein product: CATSRAGRRTEAFF.

The V call is TRBV5-4, the J call TRBJ2-5; TRBD2 is a possible D gene (5 bases). In germline, CDR1 is SGHNT, CDR2 YYREEE (reference sequence). This CDR3 comprises 12 residues. Trimming removed 0 bases from V and 7 bases from J, with 7 bases in between. The CDR3 region has the DNA TGTGCCAGCAGCTTGGCCGGAGGGACCCAGTACTTC. It translates to CASSLAGGTQYF.

The rearrangement joins TRBV4-1 to TRBJ1-1; D is perhaps TRBD1 (5 bases). The CDR3 has 14 residues. Looked up from germline, CDR1 is MGHRA and CDR2 is YSYEKL. V shed 0 bases and J shed 7 bases, with 12 bases lying between them. CDR3 region: CASSQEGQGGEAFF. As DNA, the CDR3 is TGCGCCAGCAGCCAAGAGGGTCAGGGTGGTGAAGCTTTCTTT.